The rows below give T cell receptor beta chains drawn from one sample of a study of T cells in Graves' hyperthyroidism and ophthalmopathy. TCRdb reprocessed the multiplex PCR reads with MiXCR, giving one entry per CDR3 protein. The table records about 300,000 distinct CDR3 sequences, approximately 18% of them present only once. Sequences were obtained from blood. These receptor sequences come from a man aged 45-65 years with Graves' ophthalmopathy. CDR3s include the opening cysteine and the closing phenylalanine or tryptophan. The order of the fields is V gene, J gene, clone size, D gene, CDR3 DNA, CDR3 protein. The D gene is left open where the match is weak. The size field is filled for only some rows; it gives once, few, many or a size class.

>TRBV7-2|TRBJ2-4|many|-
TGTGCCAGCAGCTTAGTGGACAGTTTTTTAGACATTCAGTACTTC
CASSLVDSFLDIQYF
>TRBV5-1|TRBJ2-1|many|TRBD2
TGCGCCAGCAGCCCCAGCGGGAGGCCGTTCAATGAGCAGTTCTTC
CASSPSGRPFNEQFF
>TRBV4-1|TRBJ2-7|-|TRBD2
TGCGCCAGCAGCTCCGGGACTATCTACGAGCAGTACTTC
CASSSGTIYEQYF
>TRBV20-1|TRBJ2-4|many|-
TGCAGTGCTGCCCAGGGACGGCAAAACATTCAGTACTTC
CSAAQGRQNIQYF
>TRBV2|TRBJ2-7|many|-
TGTGCCAGCAGTGAAGTCTTCAGACGGGAGTTCTACGAGCAGTACTTC
CASSEVFRREFYEQYF
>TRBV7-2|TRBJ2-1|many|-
TGTGCCAGCAGCTCCAAAAGGTCCTACAATGAGCAGTTCTTC
CASSSKRSYNEQFF
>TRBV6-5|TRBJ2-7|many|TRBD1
TGTGCCAGCAGTTACGGGGACAGGGTCGGAGAGCAGTACTTC
CASSYGDRVGEQYF
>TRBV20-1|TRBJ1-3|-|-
TGCAGTGCTCTCCGCCAGGCCTCTGGAAACACCATATATTTT
CSALRQASGNTIYF
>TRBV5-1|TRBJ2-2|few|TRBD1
TGCGCCAGCAGCCCGGACAGGGGGGACACCGGGGAGCTGTTTTTT
CASSPDRGDTGELFF
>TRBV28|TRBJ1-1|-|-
TGTGCCAGCAGTTTACAGCCCGTGACTGAAGCTTTCTTT
CASSLQPVTEAFF
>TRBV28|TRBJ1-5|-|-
TGTGCTTCTGGCCAGCCCCAGCATTTT
CASGQPQHF
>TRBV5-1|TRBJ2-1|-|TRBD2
TGCGCCAGCAGCTCGAATCAACTAGCGGGAGTCGGGAATGAGCAGTTCTTC
CASSSNQLAGVGNEQFF
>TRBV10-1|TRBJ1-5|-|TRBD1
TGCGCCAGCCGGACAGGGAGGGACAATCAGCCCCAGCATTTT
CASRTGRDNQPQHF
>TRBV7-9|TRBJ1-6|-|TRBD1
TGTGCCAGCAGCCCAGACAGGGTTAGGAATTCACCCCTCCACTTT
CASSPDRVRNSPLHF
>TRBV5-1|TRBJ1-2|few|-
TGCGCCAGCAGCCGGGACCAGGGATATTATGGCTACACCTTC
CASSRDQGYYGYTF
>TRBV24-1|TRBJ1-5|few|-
TGTGCCACCAGTGAAAGTACAGGAAGCAATCAGCCCCAGCATTTT
CATSESTGSNQPQHF
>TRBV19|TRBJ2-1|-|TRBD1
TGTGCCAGTAGTATTCTGTCGGTGGACAGGGAATACAATGAGCAGTTCTTC
CASSILSVDREYNEQFF
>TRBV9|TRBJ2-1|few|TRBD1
TGTGCCAGCAGCGTAGGGACAGGGCCCCACAATGAGCAGTTCTTC
CASSVGTGPHNEQFF
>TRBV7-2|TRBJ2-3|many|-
TGTGCCAGCAGCCGTTCGGGACTCAGCACAGATACGCAGTATTTT
CASSRSGLSTDTQYF
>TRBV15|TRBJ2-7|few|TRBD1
TGTGCCACCAGCAGAGATCGGACAGGGGGCGAGCAGTACTTC
CATSRDRTGGEQYF
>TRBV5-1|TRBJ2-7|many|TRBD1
TGCGCCAGCAGCTCGGGGGCGGGGACAGGGACCTACGAGCAGTACTTC
CASSSGAGTGTYEQYF
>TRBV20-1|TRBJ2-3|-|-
TGCAGTGCTAGTGATCGTCGGGGCACAGATACGCAGTATTTT
CSASDRRGTDTQYF
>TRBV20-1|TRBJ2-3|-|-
TGCAGTGCTCCCCTCTTACCTGGCCCGTATACGCAGTATTTT
CSAPLLPGPYTQYF